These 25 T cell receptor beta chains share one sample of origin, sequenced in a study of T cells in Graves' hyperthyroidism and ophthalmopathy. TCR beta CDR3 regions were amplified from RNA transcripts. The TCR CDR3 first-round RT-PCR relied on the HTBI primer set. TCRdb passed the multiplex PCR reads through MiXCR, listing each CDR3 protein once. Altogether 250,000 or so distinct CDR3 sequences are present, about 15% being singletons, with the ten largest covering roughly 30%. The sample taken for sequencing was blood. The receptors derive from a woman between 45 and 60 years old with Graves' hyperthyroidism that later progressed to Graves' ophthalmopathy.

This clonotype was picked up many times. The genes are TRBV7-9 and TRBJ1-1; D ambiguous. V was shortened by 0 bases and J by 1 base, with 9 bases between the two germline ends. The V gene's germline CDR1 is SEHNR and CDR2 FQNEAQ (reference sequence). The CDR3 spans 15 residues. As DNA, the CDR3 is TGTGCCAGCAGCTTAGCATCGCGGGGGAACACTGAAGCTTTCTTT. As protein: CASSLASRGNTEAFF.

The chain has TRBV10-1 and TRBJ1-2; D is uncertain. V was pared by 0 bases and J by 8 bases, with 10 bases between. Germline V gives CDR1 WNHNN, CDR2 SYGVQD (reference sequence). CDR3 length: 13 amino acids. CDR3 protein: CASSESDMRGYTF. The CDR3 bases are TGCGCCAGCAGTGAGTCAGATATGCGAGGCTACACCTTC.

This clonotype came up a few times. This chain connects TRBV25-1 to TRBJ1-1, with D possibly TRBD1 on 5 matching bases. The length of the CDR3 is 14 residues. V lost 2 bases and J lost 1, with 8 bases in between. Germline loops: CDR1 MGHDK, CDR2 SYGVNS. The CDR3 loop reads CASSEHGGNTEAFF. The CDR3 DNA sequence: TGTGCCAGCAGTGAACACGGGGGGAACACTGAAGCTTTCTTT.

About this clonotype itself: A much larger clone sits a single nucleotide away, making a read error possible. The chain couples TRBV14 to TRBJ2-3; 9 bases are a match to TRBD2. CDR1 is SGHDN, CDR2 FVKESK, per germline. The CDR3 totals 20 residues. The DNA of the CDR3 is TGTGCCAGCAGCCAAGATCCGCGGCGGGAGGGTTCCTCTAGCACAGATACGCGGTATTTT. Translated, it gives CASSQDPRREGSSSTDTRYF. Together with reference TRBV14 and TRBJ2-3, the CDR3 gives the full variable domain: EAGVTQFPSHSVIEKGQTVTLRCDPISGHDNLYWYRRVMGKEIKFLLHFVKESKQDESGMPNNRFLAERTGGTYSTLKVQPAELEDSGVYFCASSQDPRREGSSSTDTRYFGPGTRLTVL.

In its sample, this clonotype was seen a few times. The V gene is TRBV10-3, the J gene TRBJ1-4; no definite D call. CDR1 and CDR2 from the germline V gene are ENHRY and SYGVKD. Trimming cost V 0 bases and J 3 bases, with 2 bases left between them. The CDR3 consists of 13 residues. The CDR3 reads CAISESANEKLFF. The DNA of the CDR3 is TGTGCCATCAGTGAGTCGGCTAATGAAAAACTGTTTTTT.

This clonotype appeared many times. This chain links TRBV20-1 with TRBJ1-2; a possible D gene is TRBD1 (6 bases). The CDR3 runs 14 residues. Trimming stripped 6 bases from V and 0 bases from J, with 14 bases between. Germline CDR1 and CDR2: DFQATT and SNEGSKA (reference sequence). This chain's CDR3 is CSAFDRPPNYGYTF. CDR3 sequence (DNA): TGCAGTGCGTTTGACAGGCCGCCTAACTATGGCTACACCTTC.

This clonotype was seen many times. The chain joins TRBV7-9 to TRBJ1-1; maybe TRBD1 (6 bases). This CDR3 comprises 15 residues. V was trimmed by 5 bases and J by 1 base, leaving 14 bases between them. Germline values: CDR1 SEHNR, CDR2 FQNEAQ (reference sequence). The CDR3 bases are TGTGCCAGCAGCGAGAGAATGGACAGGAACACTGAAGCTTTCTTT. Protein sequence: CASSERMDRNTEAFF.

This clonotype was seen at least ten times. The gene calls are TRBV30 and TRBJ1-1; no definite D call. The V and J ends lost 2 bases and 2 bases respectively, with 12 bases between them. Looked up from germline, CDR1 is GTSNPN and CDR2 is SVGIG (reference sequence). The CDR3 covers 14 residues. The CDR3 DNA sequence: TGTGCCTGGAGTACGACCACGGTTAACACTGAAGCTTTCTTT. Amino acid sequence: CAWSTTTVNTEAFF.

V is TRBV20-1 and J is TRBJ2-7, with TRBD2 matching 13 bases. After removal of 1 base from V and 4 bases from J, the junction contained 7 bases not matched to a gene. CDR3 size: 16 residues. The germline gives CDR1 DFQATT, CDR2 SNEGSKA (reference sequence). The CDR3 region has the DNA TGCAGTGCTAGAGTTTTAACTAGCGGGAGGGTTTACGAGCAGTACTTC. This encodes CSARVLTSGRVYEQYF.

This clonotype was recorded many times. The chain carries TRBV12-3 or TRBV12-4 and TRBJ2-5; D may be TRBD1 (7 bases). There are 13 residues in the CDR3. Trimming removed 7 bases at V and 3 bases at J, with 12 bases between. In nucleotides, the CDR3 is TGTGCCAGCACCGGAGGGACAGAAGAGACCCAGTACTTC. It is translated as CASTGGTEETQYF.

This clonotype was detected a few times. The CDR3 here is CASSFTGSGNTIYF. The CDR3 nucleotides are TGTGCCAGCAGTTTTACGGGGTCTGGAAACACCATATATTTT. The V gene is TRBV7-9, the J gene TRBJ1-3; no clear D gene. V lost 6 bases, J lost 1 base, and 10 bases lay in between. This CDR3 has 14 residues. Germline V CDR1 and CDR2: SEHNR, FQNEAQ (reference sequence).

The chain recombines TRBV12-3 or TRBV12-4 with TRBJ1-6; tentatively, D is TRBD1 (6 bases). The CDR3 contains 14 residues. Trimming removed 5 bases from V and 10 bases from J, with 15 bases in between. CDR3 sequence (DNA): TGTGCCAGCAGTGTACAGGGCCGGGGATCACCCCTCCACTTT. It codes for CASSVQGRGSPLHF.

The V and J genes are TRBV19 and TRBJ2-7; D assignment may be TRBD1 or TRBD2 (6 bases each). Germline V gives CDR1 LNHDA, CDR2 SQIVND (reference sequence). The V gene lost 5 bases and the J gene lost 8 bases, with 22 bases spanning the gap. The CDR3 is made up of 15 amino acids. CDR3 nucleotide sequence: TGTGCCAGTAGTGAGGGGGGCAGACTGATGCCGCAGCAGTACTTC. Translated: CASSEGGRLMPQQYF.

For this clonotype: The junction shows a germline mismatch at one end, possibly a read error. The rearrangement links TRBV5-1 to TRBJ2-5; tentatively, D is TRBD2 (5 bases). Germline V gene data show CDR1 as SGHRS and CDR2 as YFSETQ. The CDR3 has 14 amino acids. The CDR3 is CASSLWRAQETQHF. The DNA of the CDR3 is TGCGCCAGCAGCTTGTGGCGGGCCCAAGAGACCCAGCACTTC. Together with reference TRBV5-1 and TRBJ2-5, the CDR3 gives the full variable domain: KAGVTQTPRYLIKTRGQQVTLSCSPISGHRSVSWYQQTPGQGLQFLFEYFSETQRNKGNFPGRFSGRQFSNSRSEMNVSTLELGDSALYLCASSLWRAQETQHFGPGTRLLVL.

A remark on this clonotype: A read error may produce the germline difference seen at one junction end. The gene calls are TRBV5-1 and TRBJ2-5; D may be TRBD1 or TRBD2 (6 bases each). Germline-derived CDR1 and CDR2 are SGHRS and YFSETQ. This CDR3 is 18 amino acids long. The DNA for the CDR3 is TGCGCCAGCAGCTTTAGGGGGGCAGTACCGGGAATCCAAGCGACCCAGTACTTC. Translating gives CASSFRGAVPGIQATQYF.

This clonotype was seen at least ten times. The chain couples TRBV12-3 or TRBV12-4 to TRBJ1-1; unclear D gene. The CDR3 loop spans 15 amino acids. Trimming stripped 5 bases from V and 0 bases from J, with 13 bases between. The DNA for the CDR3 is TGTGCCAGCAGTCGGCTCCAGGCATTGAACACTGAAGCTTTCTTT. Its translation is CASSRLQALNTEAFF.

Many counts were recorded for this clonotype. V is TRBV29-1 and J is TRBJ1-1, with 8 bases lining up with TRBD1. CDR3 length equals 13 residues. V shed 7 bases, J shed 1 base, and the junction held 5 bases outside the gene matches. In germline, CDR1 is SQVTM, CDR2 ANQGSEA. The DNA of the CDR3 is TGCAGCGCGTCCGACAGGGGGAACACTGAAGCTTTCTTT. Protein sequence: CSASDRGNTEAFF.

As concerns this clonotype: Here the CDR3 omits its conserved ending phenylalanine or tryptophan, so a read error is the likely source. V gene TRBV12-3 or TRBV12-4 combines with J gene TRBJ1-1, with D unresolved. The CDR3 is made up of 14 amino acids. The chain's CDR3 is CAISDNLMNTEAFS. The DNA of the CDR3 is TGTGCCATCAGTGATAACCTAATGAACACTGAAGCTTTCTCT.

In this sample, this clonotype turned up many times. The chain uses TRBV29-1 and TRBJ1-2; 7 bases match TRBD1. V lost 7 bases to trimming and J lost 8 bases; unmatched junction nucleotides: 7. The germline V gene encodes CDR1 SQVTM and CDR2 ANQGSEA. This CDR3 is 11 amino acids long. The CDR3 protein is CSASGQKGYTF. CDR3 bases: TGCAGCGCGTCGGGACAGAAGGGCTACACCTTC.

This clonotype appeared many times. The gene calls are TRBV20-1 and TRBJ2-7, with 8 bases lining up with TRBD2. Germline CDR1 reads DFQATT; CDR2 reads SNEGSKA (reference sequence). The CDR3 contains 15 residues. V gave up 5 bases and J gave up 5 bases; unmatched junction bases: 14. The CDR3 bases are TGCAGTGCTGGTAATGTAGCGGGAAATTCCAACGAGCAGTACTTC. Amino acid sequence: CSAGNVAGNSNEQYF.

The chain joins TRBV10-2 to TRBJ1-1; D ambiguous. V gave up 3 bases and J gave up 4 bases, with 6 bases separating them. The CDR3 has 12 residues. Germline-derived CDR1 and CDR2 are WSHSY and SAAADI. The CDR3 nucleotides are TGCGCCAGCAGTGACCCCCCCACTGAAGCTTTCTTT. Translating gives CASSDPPTEAFF.

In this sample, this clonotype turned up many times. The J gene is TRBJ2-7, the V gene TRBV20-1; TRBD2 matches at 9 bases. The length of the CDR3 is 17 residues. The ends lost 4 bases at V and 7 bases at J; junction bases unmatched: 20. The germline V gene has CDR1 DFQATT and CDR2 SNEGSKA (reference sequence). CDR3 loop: CSAITGAAGGSEKEQYF. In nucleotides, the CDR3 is TGCAGTGCTATCACGGGGGCAGCGGGAGGCTCGGAGAAAGAGCAGTACTTC.

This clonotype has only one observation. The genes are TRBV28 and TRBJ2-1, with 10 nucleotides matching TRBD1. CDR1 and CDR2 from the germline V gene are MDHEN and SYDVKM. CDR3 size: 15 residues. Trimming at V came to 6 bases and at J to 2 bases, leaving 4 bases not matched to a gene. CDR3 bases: TGTGCCAGCAGAACCGGGACAGGGGCCTACAATGAGCAGTTCTTC. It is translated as CASRTGTGAYNEQFF.

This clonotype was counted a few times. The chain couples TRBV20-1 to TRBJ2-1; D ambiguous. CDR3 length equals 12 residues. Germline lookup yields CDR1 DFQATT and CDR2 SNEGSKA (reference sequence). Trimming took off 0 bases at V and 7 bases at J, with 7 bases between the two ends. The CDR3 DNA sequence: TGCAGTGCTAGAGACCAACCAAATGAGCAGTTCTTC. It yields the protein CSARDQPNEQFF.

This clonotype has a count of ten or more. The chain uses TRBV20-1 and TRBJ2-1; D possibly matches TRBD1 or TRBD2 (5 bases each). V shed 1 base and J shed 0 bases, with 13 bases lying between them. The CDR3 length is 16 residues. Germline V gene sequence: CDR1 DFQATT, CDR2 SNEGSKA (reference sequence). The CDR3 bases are TGCAGTGCTAGAGTTCTTGAGGGGAGCTCCTACAATGAGCAGTTCTTC. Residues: CSARVLEGSSYNEQFF.